The clone carrying this T cell receptor (beta chain) came up once. These data originate in a study of blood T cells in healthy people across ages. Using a J-beta primer mix together with a sample-barcoded 5' primer, a second PCR was run for roughly 6 to 11 cycles. Researchers report that a template-switch adaptor with 12 random nucleotides tagged each cDNA molecule. CDR3-containing paired-end reads numbered at least 2.5 million in each sample. From the 5' RACE reads, TCRdb called clonotypes with MiXCR, one entry per CDR3 protein. The data contain roughly 500,000 distinct CDR3 sequences, approximately 25% of them seen just once; the ten biggest clones take up roughly 20%. Between the trimmed V and J ends, which lost 0 bases and 3 bases, there was a span of 12 bases. Germline V gene data show CDR1 as SGHRS and CDR2 as YFSETQ. There are 15 residues in the CDR3. The study drew donors from healthy Caucasian individuals in Russia aged roughly 6 to 90. Each donor's blood draw was roughly 10 milliliters of peripheral blood.

This clonotype originated in a woman in her 70s in good health. Sequencing was performed on blood. The chain joins TRBV5-1 to TRBJ1-2; no firm D call. The CDR3 protein is CASSLADRRDYGYTF. The CDR3 coding sequence is TGCGCCAGCAGCTTGGCCGATCGACGGGACTATGGCTACACCTTC.